This TCR beta chain was recorded in a study of beta chain features in type 1 diabetes. Since all of the isolated RNA was reverse transcribed, expressed TCRB transcripts were what got sequenced. The assay was immunoSEQ multiplex PCR, and TCRdb's table has in-frame clones only and misses some. The sample carries about 230,000 clones, 16% recorded once. Concerning this clone: Its antigen is undetermined.

Regarding the study as a whole: In every one of the four CD4+ subsets, TCRB CDR3s were moderately but significantly shorter in Type 1 diabetes patients.

The V end was cut by 4 bases, the J end by 1 base, with 8 bases between. The CDR3 consists of 14 residues. The germline V gene has CDR1 SQVTM and CDR2 ANQGSEA. The rearrangement uses TRBV29-1 and TRBJ2-6; no reliable D call. This TCR came from a man aged 25-40 years with type 1 diabetes. The source material was naive CD4+ T cells from blood. The CDR3 here is CSVALQSGANVLTF. CDR3 DNA: TGCAGCGTTGCGCTGCAATCTGGGGCCAACGTCCTGACTTTC.